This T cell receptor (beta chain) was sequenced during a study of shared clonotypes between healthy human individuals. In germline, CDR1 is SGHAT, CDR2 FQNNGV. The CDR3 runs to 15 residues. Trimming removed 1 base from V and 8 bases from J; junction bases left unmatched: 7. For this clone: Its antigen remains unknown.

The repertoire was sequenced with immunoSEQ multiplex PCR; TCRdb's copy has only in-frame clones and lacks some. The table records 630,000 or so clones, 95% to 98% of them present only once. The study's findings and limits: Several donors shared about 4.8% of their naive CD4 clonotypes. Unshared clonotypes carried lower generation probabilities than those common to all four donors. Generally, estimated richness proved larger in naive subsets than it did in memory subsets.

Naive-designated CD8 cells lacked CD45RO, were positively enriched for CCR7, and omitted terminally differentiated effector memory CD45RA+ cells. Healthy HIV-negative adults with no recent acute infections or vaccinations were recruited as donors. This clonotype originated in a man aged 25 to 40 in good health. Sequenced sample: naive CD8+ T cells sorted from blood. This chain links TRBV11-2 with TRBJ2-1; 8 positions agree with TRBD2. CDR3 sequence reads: CASSLGSGTWDEQFF. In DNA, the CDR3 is TGTGCCAGCAGCTTAGGTAGCGGGACATGGGATGAGCAGTTCTTC.